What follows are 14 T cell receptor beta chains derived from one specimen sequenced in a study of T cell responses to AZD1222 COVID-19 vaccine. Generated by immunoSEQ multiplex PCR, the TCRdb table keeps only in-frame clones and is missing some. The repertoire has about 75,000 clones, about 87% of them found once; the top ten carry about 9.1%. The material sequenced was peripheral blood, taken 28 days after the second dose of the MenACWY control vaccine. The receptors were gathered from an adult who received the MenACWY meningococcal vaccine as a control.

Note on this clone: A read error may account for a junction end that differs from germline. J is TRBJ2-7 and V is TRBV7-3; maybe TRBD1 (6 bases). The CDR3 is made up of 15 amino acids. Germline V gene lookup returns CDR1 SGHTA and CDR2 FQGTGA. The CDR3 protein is CASSLPGRQGTQLSF. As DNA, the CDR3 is TGTGCCAGCAGCTTACCCGGACGGCAGGGGACCCAGTTGAGCTTC.

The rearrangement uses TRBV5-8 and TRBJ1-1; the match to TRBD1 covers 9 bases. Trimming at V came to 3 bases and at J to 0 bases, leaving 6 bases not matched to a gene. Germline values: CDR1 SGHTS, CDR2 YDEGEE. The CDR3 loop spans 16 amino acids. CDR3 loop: CASSYDRGGVNTEAFF. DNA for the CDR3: TGTGCCAGCAGCTACGACAGGGGGGGGGTGAACACTGAAGCTTTCTTT.

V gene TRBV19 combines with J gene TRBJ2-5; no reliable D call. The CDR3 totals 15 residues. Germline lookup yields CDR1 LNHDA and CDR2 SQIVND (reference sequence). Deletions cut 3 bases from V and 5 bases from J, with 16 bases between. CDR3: CASSIGQRSRETQYF. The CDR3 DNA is TGTGCCAGTAGTATCGGTCAGAGGAGCCGGGAGACCCAGTACTTC. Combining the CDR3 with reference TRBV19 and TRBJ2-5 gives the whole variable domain DGGITQSPKYLFRKEGQNVTLSCEQNLNHDAMYWYRQDPGQGLRLIYYSQIVNDFQKGDIAEGYSVSREKKESFPLTVTSAQKNPTAFYLCASSIGQRSRETQYFGPGTRLLVL.

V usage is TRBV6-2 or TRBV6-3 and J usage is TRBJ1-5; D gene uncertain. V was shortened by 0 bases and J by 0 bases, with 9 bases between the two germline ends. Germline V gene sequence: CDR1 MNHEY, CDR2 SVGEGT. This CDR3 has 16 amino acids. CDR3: CASSYSPGYSNQPQHF. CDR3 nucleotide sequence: TGTGCCAGCAGTTACTCGCCCGGGTATAGCAATCAGCCCCAGCATTTT.

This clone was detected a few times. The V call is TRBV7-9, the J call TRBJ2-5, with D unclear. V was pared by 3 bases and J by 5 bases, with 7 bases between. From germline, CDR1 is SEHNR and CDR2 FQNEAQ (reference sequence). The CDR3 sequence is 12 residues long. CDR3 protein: CASSFPLETQYF. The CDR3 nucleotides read TGTGCCAGCAGCTTCCCCCTCGAGACCCAGTACTTC.

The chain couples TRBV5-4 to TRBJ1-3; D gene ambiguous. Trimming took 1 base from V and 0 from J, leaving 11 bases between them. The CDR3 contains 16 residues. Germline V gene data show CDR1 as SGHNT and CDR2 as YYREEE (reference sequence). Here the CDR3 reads CASSLNGGSSGNTIYF. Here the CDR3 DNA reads TGTGCCAGCAGCTTGAACGGCGGAAGCTCTGGAAACACCATATATTTT.

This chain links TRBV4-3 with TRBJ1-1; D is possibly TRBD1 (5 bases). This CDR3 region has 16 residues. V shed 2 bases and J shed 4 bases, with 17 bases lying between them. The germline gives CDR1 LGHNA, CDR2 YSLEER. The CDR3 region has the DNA TGCGCCAGCAGCCAAAAGGGACTGGGACCTTTCACTGAAGCTTTCTTT. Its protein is CASSQKGLGPFTEAFF.

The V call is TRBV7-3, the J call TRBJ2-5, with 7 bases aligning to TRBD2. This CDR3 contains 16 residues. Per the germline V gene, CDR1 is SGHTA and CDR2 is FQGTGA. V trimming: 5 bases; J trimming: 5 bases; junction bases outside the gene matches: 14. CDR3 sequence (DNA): TGTGCCAGCAGCCCATCTGGGAGCGGGGCCTGGGAGACCCAGTACTTC. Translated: CASSPSGSGAWETQYF.

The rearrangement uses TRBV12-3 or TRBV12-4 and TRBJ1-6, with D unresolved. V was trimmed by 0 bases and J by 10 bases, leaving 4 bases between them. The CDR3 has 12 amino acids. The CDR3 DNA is TGTGCCAGCAGTTTAGCGCGGTCACCCCTCCACTTT. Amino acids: CASSLARSPLHF.

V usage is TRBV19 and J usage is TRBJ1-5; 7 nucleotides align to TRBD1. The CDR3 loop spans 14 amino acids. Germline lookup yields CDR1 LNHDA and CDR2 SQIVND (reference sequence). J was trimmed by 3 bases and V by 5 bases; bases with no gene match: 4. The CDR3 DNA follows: TGTGCCAGTAGTTCACAGGGGACCAATCAGCCCCAGCATTTT. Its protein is CASSSQGTNQPQHF.

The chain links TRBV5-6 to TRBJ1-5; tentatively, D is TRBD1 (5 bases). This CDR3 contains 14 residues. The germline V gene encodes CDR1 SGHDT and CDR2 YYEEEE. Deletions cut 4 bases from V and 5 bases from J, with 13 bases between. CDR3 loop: CASSRVQGDQPQHF. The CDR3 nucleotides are TGTGCCAGCAGCCGAGTTCAGGGAGATCAGCCCCAGCATTTT. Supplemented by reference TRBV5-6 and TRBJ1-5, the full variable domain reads DAGVTQSPTHLIKTRGQQVTLRCSPKSGHDTVSWYQQALGQGPQFIFQYYEEEERQRGNFPDRFSGHQFPNYSSELNVNALLLGDSALYLCASSRVQGDQPQHFGDGTRLSIL.

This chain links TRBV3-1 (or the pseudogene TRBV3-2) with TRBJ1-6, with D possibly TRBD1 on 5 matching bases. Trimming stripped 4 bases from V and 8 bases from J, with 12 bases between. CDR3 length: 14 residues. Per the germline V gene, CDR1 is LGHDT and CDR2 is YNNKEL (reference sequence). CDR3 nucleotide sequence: TGTGCCAGCAGCCTGATGCAGGGCGATTCACCCCTCCACTTT. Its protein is CASSLMQGDSPLHF.

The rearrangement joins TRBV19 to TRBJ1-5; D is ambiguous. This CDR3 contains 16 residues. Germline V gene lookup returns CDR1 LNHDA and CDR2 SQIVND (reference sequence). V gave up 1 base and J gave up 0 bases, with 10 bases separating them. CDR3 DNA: TGTGCCAGTAGTATAGCAGAACTTATTAGCAATCAGCCCCAGCATTTT. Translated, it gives CASSIAELISNQPQHF.

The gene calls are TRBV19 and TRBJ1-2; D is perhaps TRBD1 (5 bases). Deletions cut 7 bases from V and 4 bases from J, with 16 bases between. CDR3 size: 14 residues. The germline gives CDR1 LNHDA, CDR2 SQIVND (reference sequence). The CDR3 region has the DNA TGTGCCAGTACCCGTCTCAGTGGGGCCTATGGCTACACCTTC. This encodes CASTRLSGAYGYTF.